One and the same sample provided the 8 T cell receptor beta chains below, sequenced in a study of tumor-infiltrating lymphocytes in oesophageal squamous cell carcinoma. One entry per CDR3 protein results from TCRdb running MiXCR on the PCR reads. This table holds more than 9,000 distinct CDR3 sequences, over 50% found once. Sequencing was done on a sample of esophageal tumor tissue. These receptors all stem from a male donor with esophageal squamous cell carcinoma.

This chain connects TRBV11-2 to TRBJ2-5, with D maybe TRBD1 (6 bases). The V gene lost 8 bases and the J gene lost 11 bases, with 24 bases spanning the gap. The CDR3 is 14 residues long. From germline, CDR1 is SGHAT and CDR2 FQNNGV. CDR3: CASRQGSSYNEQYF. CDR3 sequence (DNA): TGTGCCAGCCGGCAGGGGTCCTCCTACAATGAGCAGTACTTC.

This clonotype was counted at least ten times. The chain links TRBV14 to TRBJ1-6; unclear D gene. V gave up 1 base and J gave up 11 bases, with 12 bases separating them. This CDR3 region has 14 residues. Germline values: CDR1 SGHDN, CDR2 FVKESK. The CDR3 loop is CASSQGGYYPPLHF. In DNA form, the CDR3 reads TGTGCCAGCAGCCAAGGCGGATACTATCCACCCCTCCACTTT.

The CDR3 sequence: CSAYLMNTEAFF. In DNA form, the CDR3 reads TGCAGTGCTTATTTGATGAACACTGAAGCTTTCTTT. The chain links TRBV20-1 to TRBJ1-1; no definite D call. The CDR3 has 12 amino acids. Germline V gives CDR1 DFQATT, CDR2 SNEGSKA (reference sequence). Trimming removed 5 bases from V and 0 bases from J, with 7 bases in between.

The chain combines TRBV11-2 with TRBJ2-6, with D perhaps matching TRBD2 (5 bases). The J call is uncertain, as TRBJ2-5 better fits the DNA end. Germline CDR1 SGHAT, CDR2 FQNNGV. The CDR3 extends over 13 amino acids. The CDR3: CASSFRGLETQYF. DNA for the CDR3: TGTGCCAGCAGCTTTCGGGGATTAGAGACCCAGTACTTC.

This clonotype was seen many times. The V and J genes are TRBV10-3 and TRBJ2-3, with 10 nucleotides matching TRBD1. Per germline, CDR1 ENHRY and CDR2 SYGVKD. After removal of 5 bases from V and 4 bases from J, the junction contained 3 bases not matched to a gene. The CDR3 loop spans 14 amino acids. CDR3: CAISSDRGADTQYF. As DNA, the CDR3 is TGTGCCATCAGTTCGGACAGGGGGGCAGATACGCAGTATTTT.

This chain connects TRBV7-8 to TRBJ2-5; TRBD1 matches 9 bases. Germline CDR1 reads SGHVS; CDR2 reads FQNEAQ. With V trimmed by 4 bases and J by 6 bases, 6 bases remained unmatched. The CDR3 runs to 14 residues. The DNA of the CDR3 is TGTGCCAGCAGCTCCGACAGGGGGAGGAAGACCCAGTACTTC. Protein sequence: CASSSDRGRKTQYF.

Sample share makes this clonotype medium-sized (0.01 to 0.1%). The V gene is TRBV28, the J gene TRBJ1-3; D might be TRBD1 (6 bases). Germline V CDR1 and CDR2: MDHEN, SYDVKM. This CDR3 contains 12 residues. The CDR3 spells CDGGTSGNTIYF. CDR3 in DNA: TGTGACGGGGGCACCTCTGGAAACACCATATATTTT. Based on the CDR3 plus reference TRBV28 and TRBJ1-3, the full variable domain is DVKVTQSSRYLVKRTGEKVFLECVQDMDHENMFWYRQDPGLGLRLIYFSYDVKMKEKGDIPEGYSVSREKKERFSLILESASTNQTSMYLCDGGTSGNTIYFGEGSWLTVV.

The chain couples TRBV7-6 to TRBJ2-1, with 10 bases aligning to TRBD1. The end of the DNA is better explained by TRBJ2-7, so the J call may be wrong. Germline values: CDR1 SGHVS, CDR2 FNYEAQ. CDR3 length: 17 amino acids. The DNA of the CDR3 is TGTGCCAGCAGCTCTCCCACCGGGACAGGGGTAACCTACGAGCAGTACTTC. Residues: CASSSPTGTGVTYEQYF.